These 4 T cell receptor beta chains were all obtained from the same sample, sequenced in a study of blood T cell repertoires in COVID-19. Method: immunoSEQ multiplex PCR; TCRdb's copy keeps in-frame clones and lacks some. The sample lists 150,000 to 200,000 clones; about 88% were seen once. Specimen: peripheral blood. These TCRs come from a man aged 40-49 years with active or convalescent COVID-19.

This clone was picked up one time. This rearrangement joins TRBV5-4 to TRBJ1-2, with TRBD1 matching 9 bases. Trimming cost V 3 bases and J 8 bases; bases outside gene matches: 14. Germline V gene sequence: CDR1 SGHNT, CDR2 YYREEE (reference sequence). This CDR3 is 16 amino acids long. CDR3 nucleotides: TGTGCCAGCAGCTCCCGGGACAGGGTCGGGTTTTGGGGCTACACCTTC. Translating it yields CASSSRDRVGFWGYTF.

V gene TRBV5-1 combines with J gene TRBJ1-1; the D gene is possibly TRBD1 (6 bases). This CDR3 contains 13 residues. The V end lost 3 bases, the J end lost 3 bases, and 9 bases lay between the germline ends. Germline V CDR1 and CDR2: SGHRS, YFSETQ. The CDR3 protein is CASSSYRDTEAFF. The CDR3 DNA reads as TGCGCCAGCAGCTCATACAGGGACACTGAAGCTTTCTTT.

The chain links TRBV19 to TRBJ1-1; 10 bases are shared with TRBD1. Germline-derived CDR1 and CDR2 are LNHDA and SQIVND (reference sequence). The J segment lost 5 bases and the V segment lost 3 bases, leaving 6 bases of the junction unmatched. There are 15 residues in the CDR3. The CDR3 protein is CASSITTGGATEAFF. DNA for the CDR3: TGTGCCAGTAGTATTACGACAGGGGGCGCAACTGAAGCTTTCTTT.

This clone was picked up one time. The CDR3 sequence: CASSQTPGQGLYEQYF. Written as DNA, the CDR3 is TGTGCCAGCAGCCAGACCCCGGGACAGGGTCTCTACGAGCAGTACTTC. The chain carries TRBV28 and TRBJ2-7; 9 bases line up with TRBD1. The germline V gene encodes CDR1 MDHEN and CDR2 SYDVKM. This CDR3 contains 16 residues. Trimming cost V 6 bases and J 3 bases; bases outside gene matches: 12.